These 25 T cell receptor beta chains originate from one sample sequenced in a study of beta chain features in type 1 diabetes (dated by TCRdb to the late 2010s). Library creation used the immunoSEQ multiplex PCR assay. The entire amount of isolated RNA was reverse transcribed using the High Capacity cDNA Reverse Transcription Kit, so the sequenced TCRB transcripts were expressed ones. The table was pulled from immuneACCESS by TCRdb, which kept in-frame rearrangements only. Such tables lose some clones; where checked, under half of the loss comes from unresolved V genes, and the rest has no known cause. The sample data list over 100,000 clones, and less than 40% of these were observed just once. The ten largest clones take up roughly 0.07% of the sample. Sequenced input: stem cell memory CD4+ T cells from blood. Read against the paper, the sample's cell subset or site label means: stem cell-like memory CD4+ T cells. These receptors all stem from a woman under 30 in good health.

V gene TRBV6-1 combines with J gene TRBJ1-2; a weak D match, TRBD1 (6 bases). V shed 7 bases and J shed 7 bases, with 13 bases lying between them. There are 12 residues in the CDR3. From germline, CDR1 is MNHNS and CDR2 SASEGT. DNA of the CDR3: TGTGCCAGCAAAACAGGGTATGGTGGCTACACCTTC. It translates to CASKTGYGGYTF.

This clone has a handful of counts. The genes are TRBV14 and TRBJ2-2, with D tentatively TRBD2 (6 bases). CDR3 size: 17 residues. V dropped 2 bases and J dropped 5 bases, with 18 bases sitting between them. Per the germline V gene, CDR1 is SGHDN and CDR2 is FVKESK. CDR3 bases: TGTGCCAGCAGCCAACTTCACCGGGAGCGGAGTACCGGGGAGCTGTTTTTT. Translation: CASSQLHRERSTGELFF.

DNA of the CDR3: TGTGCCAGTAGTCGACTAGCGGGAGGTGCCTCCTACAATGAGCAGTTCTTC. Translating it yields CASSRLAGGASYNEQFF. The V gene is TRBV19, the J gene TRBJ2-1; 13 bases match TRBD2. The germline V gene has CDR1 LNHDA and CDR2 SQIVND (reference sequence). This CDR3 spans 17 amino acids. The V gene end was trimmed by 5 bases and the J gene end by 0 bases; junction bases not matched to a gene: 4. The complete variable domain, with remaining parts taken from reference TRBV19 and TRBJ2-1, reads DGGITQSPKYLFRKEGQNVTLSCEQNLNHDAMYWYRQDPGQGLRLIYYSQIVNDFQKGDIAEGYSVSREKKESFPLTVTSAQKNPTAFYLCASSRLAGGASYNEQFFGPGTRLTVL.

The chain joins TRBV6-6 to TRBJ1-1, with 7 bases identical to TRBD1. Germline-derived CDR1 and CDR2 are MNHNY and SVGAGI (reference sequence). This CDR3 region has 14 residues. The V segment lost 6 bases and the J segment 2 bases; nucleotides outside the gene matches: 6. The CDR3 protein is CASRRQGANTEAFF. The CDR3 bases are TGTGCCAGCAGACGACAGGGCGCAAACACTGAAGCTTTCTTT.

This clone appeared a few times. This sequence joins TRBV15 and TRBJ1-5; 7 nucleotides agree with TRBD1. CDR3 length equals 14 residues. With 8 bases clipped from V and 6 bases from J, the junction kept 10 bases outside the gene matches. Germline assignment: CDR1 LNHNV and CDR2 YYDKDF (reference sequence). CDR3: CATSRGYPAQPQHF. The CDR3 DNA follows: TGTGCCACCTCCAGGGGGTATCCGGCTCAGCCCCAGCATTTT.

In this sample, this clone turned up a few times. The rearrangement uses TRBV30 and TRBJ2-7; D ambiguous. The CDR3 is 12 amino acids. Germline V gives CDR1 GTSNPN, CDR2 SVGIG (reference sequence). Trimming left V 1 base short and J 3 bases short, with 7 bases between. The DNA of the CDR3 is TGTGCCTGGAGTGCCGGTAACTACGAGCAGTACTTC. It encodes CAWSAGNYEQYF.

The chain recombines TRBV5-1 with TRBJ2-1; D is uncertain. The ends were cut back, 1 base at V and 8 bases at J, with 16 bases in the middle. The CDR3 runs 15 residues. Germline V lookup: CDR1 SGHRS, CDR2 YFSETQ. The CDR3 DNA reads as TGCGCCAGCAGCTTGCAAACAGCAGCCGGTCATGAGCAGTTCTTC. This gives the protein CASSLQTAAGHEQFF. The complete variable domain, with remaining parts taken from reference TRBV5-1 and TRBJ2-1, reads KAGVTQTPRYLIKTRGQQVTLSCSPISGHRSVSWYQQTPGQGLQFLFEYFSETQRNKGNFPGRFSGRQFSNSRSEMNVSTLELGDSALYLCASSLQTAAGHEQFFGPGTRLTVL.

This clone was seen a handful of times. V gene TRBV28 combines with J gene TRBJ1-5, with 11 bases matching TRBD1. Germline-derived CDR1 and CDR2 are MDHEN and SYDVKM. This CDR3 has 15 amino acids. With 5 bases clipped from V and 8 bases from J, the junction kept 8 bases outside the gene matches. CDR3 in amino acids: CASSPGQGAWEPQHF. The CDR3 DNA reads as TGTGCCAGCAGTCCTGGACAGGGGGCCTGGGAGCCCCAGCATTTT.

The rearrangement uses TRBV14 and TRBJ2-7, with 9 nucleotides matching TRBD1. With 2 bases clipped from V and 4 bases from J, the junction kept 9 bases outside the gene matches. The CDR3 spans 16 residues. Germline CDR1 and CDR2: SGHDN and FVKESK. CDR3 residues: CASSQHPGQGKYEQYF. In DNA form, the CDR3 reads TGTGCCAGCAGCCAACACCCGGGACAGGGAAAATACGAGCAGTACTTC.

CDR3 bases: TGTGCCAGCTCATCATTTCAGACAGCCGAGAATGGCTACACCTTC. It specifies CASSSFQTAENGYTF. The chain carries TRBV18 and TRBJ1-2; a possible D gene is TRBD1 (5 bases). This CDR3 contains 15 residues. Deletions cut 5 bases from V and 6 bases from J, with 19 bases between. CDR1 is KGHSH, CDR2 LQKENI, per germline. Looking up the rest from reference TRBV18 and TRBJ1-2 gives the full variable domain: NAGVMQNPRHLVRRRGQEARLRCSPMKGHSHVYWYRQLPEEGLKFMVYLQKENIIDESGMPKERFSAEFPKEGPSILRIQQVVRGDSAAYFCASSSFQTAENGYTFGSGTRLTVV.

The table lists this clone with a few counts. This chain links TRBV28 with TRBJ1-2; 8 bases are shared with TRBD1. Germline V CDR1 and CDR2: MDHEN, SYDVKM. V was clipped by 6 bases and J by 2 bases; unmatched bases: 5. The CDR3 length is 14 residues. This CDR3 reads CASRYQGANYGYTF. The CDR3 bases are TGTGCCAGCAGATACCAGGGGGCGAACTATGGCTACACCTTC.

The J gene is TRBJ2-1, the V gene TRBV30; TRBD2 matches 7 bases. This CDR3 has 16 residues. J gave up 7 bases and V 1 base, and 13 bases lay outside the gene matches. The germline V gene has CDR1 GTSNPN and CDR2 SVGIG (reference sequence). The CDR3 here is CAWSALASRGMNEQFF. As DNA, the CDR3 is TGTGCCTGGAGTGCACTAGCGAGTAGAGGGATGAATGAGCAGTTCTTC.

This chain uses TRBV6-5 with TRBJ2-1; 8 bases map to TRBD2. The junction had 11 bases not matched to a gene; V was cut back by 6 bases and J by 7 bases. The CDR3 spans 15 residues. Germline lookup yields CDR1 MNHEY and CDR2 SVGAGI. The CDR3, as DNA: TGTGCCAGCAGCCCCTTCCACGGCGGGGGGAATGAGCAGTTCTTC. It yields the protein CASSPFHGGGNEQFF.

This clone was counted only a few times. The V call is TRBV2, the J call TRBJ2-1; D gene ambiguous. Trimming took 5 bases from V and 3 from J, leaving 8 bases between them. The CDR3 runs 13 residues. In germline, CDR1 is SNHLY, CDR2 FYNNEI. Here the CDR3 reads CASSSTHYNEQFF. CDR3 bases: TGTGCCAGCAGTTCCACACACTACAATGAGCAGTTCTTC.

This clone was picked up a small number of times. The rearrangement links TRBV7-2 to TRBJ2-5; tentatively, D is TRBD2 (5 bases). Germline CDR1 is SGHTA and CDR2 is FQGNSA. This CDR3 has 16 amino acids. The germline V and J ends were trimmed by 1 base and 1 base, with 13 bases remaining between them. CDR3 in DNA: TGTGCCAGCAGCTTAGTTGTGGGGAGCGGCCAAGAGACCCAGTACTTC. It codes for CASSLVVGSGQETQYF.

The sample holds one count of this clone. The chain couples TRBV7-9 to TRBJ1-1; possibly TRBD1 for D (6 bases). The germline CDR1 and CDR2 sequences are SEHNR and FQNEAQ (reference sequence). This CDR3 has 15 amino acids. Trimming took off 1 base at V and 7 bases at J, with 16 bases between the two ends. The CDR3 region is CASSLGDRTRCEAFF. The DNA of the CDR3 is TGTGCCAGCAGCTTAGGCGACAGGACTCGATGTGAAGCTTTCTTT.

The chain recombines TRBV21-1 with TRBJ1-4; the table's D call of TRBD1 was not tested on the DNA. TRBV21-1 is assigned pseudogene status. This CDR3 spans 15 amino acids. CDR3 nucleotide sequence: TGTGCCAGCACCCCGGGACAGGGAAGGGATGAAAAACTGTTTTTT. Translated: CASTPGQGRDEKLFF.

This rearrangement joins TRBV6-6 to TRBJ2-7; TRBD1 might be the D (5 bases). The germline gives CDR1 MNHNY, CDR2 SVGAGI (reference sequence). Trimming pared 6 bases from V and 0 bases from J, leaving 18 bases between. The CDR3 consists of 16 residues. CDR3 sequence (DNA): TGTGCCAGCAGGTACAGCCCAGGGATCAACTCCTACGAGCAGTACTTC. This encodes CASRYSPGINSYEQYF.

V gene TRBV7-2 combines with J gene TRBJ2-3, with a possible D match to TRBD1 (5 bases). This CDR3 region has 15 residues. Trimming pared 2 bases from V and 1 base from J, leaving 10 bases between. Germline V CDR1 and CDR2: SGHTA, FQGNSA. The CDR3 is CASSLRGPRTDTQYF. The CDR3, as DNA: TGTGCCAGCAGCTTAAGGGGTCCCCGCACAGATACGCAGTATTTT.

This clone was found a few times. The chain employs TRBV7-9 and TRBJ2-7; TRBD1 is a possible D gene (6 bases). Between the trimmed V and J ends, which lost 8 bases and 1 base, there was a span of 21 bases. This CDR3 has 16 amino acids. Germline CDR1 SEHNR, CDR2 FQNEAQ (reference sequence). The CDR3 loop is CASGQRAGDGSYEQYF. CDR3 DNA sequence: TGTGCCAGCGGTCAACGGGCAGGGGACGGATCCTACGAGCAGTACTTC.

This clone was observed a few times. The chain uses TRBV14 and TRBJ2-7; D is ambiguous. Per the germline V gene, CDR1 is SGHDN and CDR2 is FVKESK. There are 14 residues in the CDR3. V was shortened by 4 bases and J by 1 base, with 11 bases between the two germline ends. The CDR3 DNA reads TGTGCCAGCAGCCCTCGCCCTCAGTCCTACGAGCAGTACTTC. It is translated as CASSPRPQSYEQYF.

The rearrangement links TRBV27 to TRBJ2-7, with 7 bases that match TRBD1. The germline CDR1 and CDR2 sequences are MNHEY and SMNVEV (reference sequence). Unmatched junction bases numbered 10, after V lost 2 bases and J lost 6 bases. CDR3 length: 15 residues. The CDR3 loop is CASSLTGQTFREQYF. The DNA for the CDR3 is TGTGCCAGCAGTTTAACGGGACAGACCTTCCGCGAGCAGTACTTC.

The chain uses TRBV11-2 and TRBJ2-1; 10 nucleotides align to TRBD2. Germline values: CDR1 SGHAT, CDR2 FQNNGV. The CDR3 runs to 16 residues. V shed 5 bases, J shed 4 bases, and the junction held 8 bases outside the gene matches. This chain's CDR3 is CASSPDSGRLYNEQFF. CDR3 bases: TGTGCCAGCAGCCCTGATAGCGGGAGGTTATACAATGAGCAGTTCTTC.

The CDR3 sequence is CASSFGQGTNEQYF. As DNA, the CDR3 is TGCGCCAGCAGCTTCGGACAGGGAACCAACGAGCAGTACTTC. The chain is built from TRBV5-1 and TRBJ2-7; TRBD1 agrees at 8 bases. This CDR3 is built from 14 residues. CDR1 is SGHRS, CDR2 YFSETQ, per germline. V trimming: 2 bases; J trimming: 5 bases; junction bases outside the gene matches: 6.

V is TRBV5-1 and J is TRBJ2-7; 11 bases agree with TRBD2. J gave up 6 bases and V 6 bases, and 8 bases lay outside the gene matches. The germline V gene has CDR1 SGHRS and CDR2 YFSETQ. The CDR3 is made up of 14 amino acids. CDR3 loop: CASTTLAGGVEQYF. CDR3 sequence (DNA): TGCGCCAGCACTACCCTAGCGGGAGGTGTCGAGCAGTACTTC.